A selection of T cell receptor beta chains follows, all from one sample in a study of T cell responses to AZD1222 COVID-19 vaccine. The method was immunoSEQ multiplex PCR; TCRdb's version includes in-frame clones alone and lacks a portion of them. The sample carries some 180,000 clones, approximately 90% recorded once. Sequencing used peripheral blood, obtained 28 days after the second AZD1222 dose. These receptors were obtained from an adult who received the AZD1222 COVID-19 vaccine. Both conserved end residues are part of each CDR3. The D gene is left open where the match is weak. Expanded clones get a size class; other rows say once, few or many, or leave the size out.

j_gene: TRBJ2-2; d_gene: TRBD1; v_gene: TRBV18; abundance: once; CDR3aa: CASSRGQGATGELFF; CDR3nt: TGTGCCAGCTCACGGGGACAGGGGGCAACCGGGGAGCTGTTTTTT
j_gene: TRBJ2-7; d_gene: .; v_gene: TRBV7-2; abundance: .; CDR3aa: CASSLFGTHYEQYF; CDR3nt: TGTGCCAGCAGCTTATTTGGAACCCACTACGAGCAGTACTTC
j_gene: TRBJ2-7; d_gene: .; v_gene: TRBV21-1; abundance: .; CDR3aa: CASSKKDKREYEQYF; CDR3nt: TGTGCCAGCAGCAAAAAGGACAAGAGAGAGTACGAGCAGTACTTC
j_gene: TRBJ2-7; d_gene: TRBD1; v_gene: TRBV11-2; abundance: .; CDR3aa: CASSSIRQGSHEQYF; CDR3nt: TGTGCCAGCAGTTCCATACGACAGGGGAGCCACGAGCAGTACTTC
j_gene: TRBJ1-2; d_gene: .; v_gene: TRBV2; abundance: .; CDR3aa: CASRRGGLDGYTF; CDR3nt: TGTGCCAGCAGGCGAGGGGGGCTTGATGGCTACACCTTC
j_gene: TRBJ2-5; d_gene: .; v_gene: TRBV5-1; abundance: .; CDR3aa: CASSFSGQETQYF; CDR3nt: TGCGCCAGCAGCTTTTCGGGCCAAGAGACCCAGTACTTC
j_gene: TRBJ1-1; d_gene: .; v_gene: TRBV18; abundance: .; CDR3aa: CASSPDKNTEAFF; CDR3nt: TGTGCCAGCTCACCGGACAAAAACACTGAAGCTTTCTTT
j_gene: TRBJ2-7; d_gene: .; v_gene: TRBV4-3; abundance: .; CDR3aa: CASSQGRTSYEQYF; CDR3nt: TGCGCCAGCAGCCAGGGCCGAACATCCTACGAGCAGTACTTC
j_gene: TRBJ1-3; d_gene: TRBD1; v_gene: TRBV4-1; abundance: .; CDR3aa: CASSRQTGAGNTIYF; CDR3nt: TGCGCCAGCAGCCGCCAGACAGGGGCTGGAAACACCATATATTTT
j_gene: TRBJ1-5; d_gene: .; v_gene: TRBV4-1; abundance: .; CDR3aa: CASSQDPARVGQPQHF; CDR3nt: TGCGCCAGCAGCCAAGATCCGGCACGGGTTGGCCAGCCCCAGCATTTT
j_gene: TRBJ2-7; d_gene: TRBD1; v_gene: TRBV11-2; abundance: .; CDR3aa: CASSPGTAYEQYF; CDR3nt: TGTGCCAGCAGCCCCGGGACAGCCTACGAGCAGTACTTC
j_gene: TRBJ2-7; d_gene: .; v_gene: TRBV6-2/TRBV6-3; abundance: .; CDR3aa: CASSYSNTGAYEQYF; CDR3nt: TGTGCCAGCAGTTACTCGAACACTGGAGCCTACGAGCAGTACTTC
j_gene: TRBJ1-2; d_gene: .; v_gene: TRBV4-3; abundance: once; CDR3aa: CASSQDSLSNYGYTF; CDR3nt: TGCGCCAGCAGCCAAGATTCGCTAAGTAACTATGGCTACACCTTC
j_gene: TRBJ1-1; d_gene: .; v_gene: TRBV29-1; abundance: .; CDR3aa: CSVVAQRNTEAFF; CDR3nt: TGCAGCGTTGTGGCACAGAGAAACACTGAAGCTTTCTTT
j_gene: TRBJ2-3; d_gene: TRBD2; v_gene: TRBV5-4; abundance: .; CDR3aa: CASSLYGAGGNTDTQYF; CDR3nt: TGTGCCAGCAGCTTGTATGGGGCGGGGGGGAATACAGATACGCAGTATTTT
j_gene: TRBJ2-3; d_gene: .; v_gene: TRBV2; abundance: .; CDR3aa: CASSEIDTQYF; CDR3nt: TGTGCCAGCAGTGAAATAGATACGCAGTATTTT
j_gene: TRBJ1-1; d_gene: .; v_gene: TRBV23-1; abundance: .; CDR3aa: CASSQSKGRAGMNTEAFF; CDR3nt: TGCGCCAGCAGTCAATCGAAGGGTAGGGCGGGGATGAACACTGAAGCTTTCTTT
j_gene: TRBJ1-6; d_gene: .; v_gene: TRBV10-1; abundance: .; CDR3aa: CASSGQAENSPLHF; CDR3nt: TGCGCCAGCAGTGGGCAGGCGGAGAATTCACCCCTCCACTTT
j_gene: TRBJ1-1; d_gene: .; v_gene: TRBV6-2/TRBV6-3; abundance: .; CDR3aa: CASSYRVNTEAFF; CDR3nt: TGTGCCAGCAGTTATAGGGTGAACACTGAAGCTTTCTTT
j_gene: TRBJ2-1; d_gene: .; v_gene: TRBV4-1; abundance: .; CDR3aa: CASSLRGNEQFF; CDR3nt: TGCGCCAGCAGCCTCCGGGGAAATGAGCAGTTCTTC
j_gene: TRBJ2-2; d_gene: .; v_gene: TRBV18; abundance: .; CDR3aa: CASAAPLVSNTGELFF; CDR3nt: TGTGCCAGCGCGGCTCCTCTGGTTAGCAACACCGGGGAGCTGTTTTTT
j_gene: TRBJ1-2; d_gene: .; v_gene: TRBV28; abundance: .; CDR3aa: CASSLFGALYGYTF; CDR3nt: TGTGCCAGCAGTTTATTCGGGGCCCTTTATGGCTACACCTTC
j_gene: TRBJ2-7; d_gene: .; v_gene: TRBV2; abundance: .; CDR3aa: CASRERAGGNEQYF; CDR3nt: TGTGCCAGCAGGGAAAGGGCTGGGGGGAACGAGCAGTACTTC
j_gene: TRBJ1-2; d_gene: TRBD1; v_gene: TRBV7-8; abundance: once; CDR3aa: CASSLYRVPRQGNGYTF; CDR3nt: TGTGCCAGCAGCTTATATAGAGTCCCCAGACAGGGTAATGGCTACACCTTC
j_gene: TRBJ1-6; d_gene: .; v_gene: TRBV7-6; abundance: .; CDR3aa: CASSLEGSYNSPLHF; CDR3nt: TGTGCCAGCAGCTTAGAAGGGTCCTATAATTCACCCCTCCACTTT
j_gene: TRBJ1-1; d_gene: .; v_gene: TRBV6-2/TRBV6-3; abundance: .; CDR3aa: CASSYRQDSPTEAFF; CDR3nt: TGTGCCAGCAGTTACCGACAGGACAGTCCCACTGAAGCTTTCTTT
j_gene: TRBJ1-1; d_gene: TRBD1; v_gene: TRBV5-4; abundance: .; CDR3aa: CASSQTDRGGPEAFF; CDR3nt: TGTGCCAGCAGCCAAACAGACAGGGGGGGACCTGAAGCTTTCTTT
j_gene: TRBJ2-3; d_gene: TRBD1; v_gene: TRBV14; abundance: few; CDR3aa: CASSQGRTGIPDTQYF; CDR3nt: TGTGCCAGCAGCCAGGGTAGGACAGGGATACCAGATACGCAGTATTTT
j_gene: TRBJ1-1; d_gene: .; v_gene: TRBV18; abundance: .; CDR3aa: CASSYPGGAAFF; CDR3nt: TGTGCCAGCTCGTACCCGGGAGGGGCAGCTTTCTTT
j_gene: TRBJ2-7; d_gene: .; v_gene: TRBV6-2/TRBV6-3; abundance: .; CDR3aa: CASSSPRGRGLYEQYF; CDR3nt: TGTGCCAGCAGTTCTCCGCGGGGCAGGGGCCTCTACGAGCAGTACTTC
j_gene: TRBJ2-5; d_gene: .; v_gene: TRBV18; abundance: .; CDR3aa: CASSPGSRETQYF; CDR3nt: TGTGCCAGCTCACCAGGGTCGCGTGAGACCCAGTACTTC
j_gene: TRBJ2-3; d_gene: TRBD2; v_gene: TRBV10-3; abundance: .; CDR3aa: CAISDFVTSGGSTDTQYF; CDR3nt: TGTGCCATCAGTGACTTTGTGACTAGCGGGGGAAGCACAGATACGCAGTATTTT
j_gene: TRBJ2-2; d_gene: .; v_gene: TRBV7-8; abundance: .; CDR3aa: CASSLDPSNRATGELFF; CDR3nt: TGTGCCAGCAGCTTAGACCCCTCTAACAGGGCGACCGGGGAGCTGTTTTTT
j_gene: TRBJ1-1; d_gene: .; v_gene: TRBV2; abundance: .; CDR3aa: CAIFPAAGVTEAFF; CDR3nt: TGTGCCATCTTCCCGGCCGCGGGGGTCACTGAAGCTTTCTTT
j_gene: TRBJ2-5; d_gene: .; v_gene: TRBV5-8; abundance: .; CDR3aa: CASSLRQGETQYF; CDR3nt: TGTGCCAGCAGCTTGCGGCAGGGGGAGACCCAGTACTTC
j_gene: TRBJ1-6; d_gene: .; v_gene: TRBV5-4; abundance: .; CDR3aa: CASSLEGHPKGPALHF; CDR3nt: TGTGCCAGCAGCTTGGAGGGACACCCCAAGGGTCCGGCCCTCCACTTT
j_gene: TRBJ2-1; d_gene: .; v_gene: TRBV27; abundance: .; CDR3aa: CASSLGLPVVSYNEQFF; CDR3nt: TGTGCCAGCAGTTTAGGCCTACCCGTAGTCTCCTACAATGAGCAGTTCTTC
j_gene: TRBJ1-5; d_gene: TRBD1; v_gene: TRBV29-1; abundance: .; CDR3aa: CSAGTGRSYSNQPQHF; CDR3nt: TGCAGCGCCGGGACAGGGAGAAGTTATAGCAATCAGCCCCAGCATTTT
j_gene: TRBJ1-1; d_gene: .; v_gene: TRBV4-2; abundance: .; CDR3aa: CASSQETEMNTEAFF; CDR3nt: TGTGCCAGCAGCCAAGAGACAGAGATGAACACTGAAGCTTTCTTT
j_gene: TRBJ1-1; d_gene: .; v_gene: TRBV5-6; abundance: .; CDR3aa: CASSLSDTEAFF; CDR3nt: TGTGCCAGCAGCTTGTCCGACACTGAAGCTTTCTTT
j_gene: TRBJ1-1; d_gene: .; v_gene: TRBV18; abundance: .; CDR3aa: CASSPNQGGNVQTEAFF; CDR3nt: TGTGCCAGCTCGCCAAACCAGGGTGGAAATGTACAGACTGAAGCTTTCTTT
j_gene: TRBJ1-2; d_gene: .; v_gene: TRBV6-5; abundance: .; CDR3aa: CASSSPTEGYTF; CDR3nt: TGTGCCAGCAGTTCCCCTACGGAGGGCTACACCTTC
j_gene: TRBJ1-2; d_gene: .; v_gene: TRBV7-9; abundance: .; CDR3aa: CASSKQGIRPYGYTF; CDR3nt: TGTGCCAGCAGCAAACAGGGAATCCGGCCCTATGGCTACACCTTC
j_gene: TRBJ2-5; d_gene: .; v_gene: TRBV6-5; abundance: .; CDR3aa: CASRPGSETQYF; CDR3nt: TGTGCCAGCAGGCCAGGGTCGGAGACCCAGTACTTC
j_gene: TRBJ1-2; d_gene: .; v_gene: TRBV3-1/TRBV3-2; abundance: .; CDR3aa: CASSQGFGYGYTF; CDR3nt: TGTGCCAGCAGCCAAGGATTCGGGTATGGCTACACCTTC
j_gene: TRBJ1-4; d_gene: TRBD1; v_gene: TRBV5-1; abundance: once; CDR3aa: CASSSDREGYEKLFF; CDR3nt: TGCGCCAGCAGCTCTGACAGGGAGGGGTATGAAAAACTGTTTTTT
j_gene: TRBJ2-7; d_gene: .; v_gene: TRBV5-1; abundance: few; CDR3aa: CASSNRGKGGNEQYF; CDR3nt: TGCGCCAGCAGCAACCGGGGAAAGGGTGGCAACGAGCAGTACTTC
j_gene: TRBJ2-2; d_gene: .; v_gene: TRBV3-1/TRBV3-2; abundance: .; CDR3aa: CASSPGGGELFF; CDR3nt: TGTGCCAGCAGCCCCGGGGGCGGGGAGCTGTTTTTT
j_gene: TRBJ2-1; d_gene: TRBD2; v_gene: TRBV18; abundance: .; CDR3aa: CASSLQRGGHNEQFF; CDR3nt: TGTGCCAGCTCACTACAGCGGGGGGGACACAATGAGCAGTTCTTC
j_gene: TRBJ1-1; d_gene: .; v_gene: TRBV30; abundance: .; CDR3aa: CAWGGGPVAFF; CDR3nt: TGTGCCTGGGGGGGTGGACCGGTGGCTTTCTTT
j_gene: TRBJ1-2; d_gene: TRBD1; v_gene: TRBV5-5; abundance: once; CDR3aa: CASSLAGGQGINYGYTF; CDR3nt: TGTGCCAGCAGCTTGGCCGGTGGACAGGGGATTAACTATGGCTACACCTTC
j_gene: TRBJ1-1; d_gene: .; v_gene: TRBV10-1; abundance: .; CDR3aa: CASSVSMNTEAFF; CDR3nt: TGCGCCAGCAGTGTATCCATGAACACTGAAGCTTTCTTT